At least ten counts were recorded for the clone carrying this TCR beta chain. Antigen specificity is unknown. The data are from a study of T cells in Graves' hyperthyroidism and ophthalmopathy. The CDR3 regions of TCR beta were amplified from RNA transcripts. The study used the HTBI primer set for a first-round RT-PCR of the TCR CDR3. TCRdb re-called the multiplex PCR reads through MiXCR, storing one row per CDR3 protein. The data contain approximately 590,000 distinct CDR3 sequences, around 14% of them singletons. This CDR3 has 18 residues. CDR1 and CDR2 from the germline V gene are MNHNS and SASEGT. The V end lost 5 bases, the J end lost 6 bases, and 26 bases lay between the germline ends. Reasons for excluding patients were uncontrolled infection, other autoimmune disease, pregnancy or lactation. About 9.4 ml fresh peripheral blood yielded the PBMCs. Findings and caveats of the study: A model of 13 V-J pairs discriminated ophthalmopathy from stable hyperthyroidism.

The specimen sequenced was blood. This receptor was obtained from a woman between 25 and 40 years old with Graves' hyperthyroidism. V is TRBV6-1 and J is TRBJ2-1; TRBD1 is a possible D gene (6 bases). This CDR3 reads CASSRPPPQGIAINEQFF. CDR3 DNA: TGTGCCAGCAGTCGGCCCCCCCCCCAGGGGATCGCCATCAATGAGCAGTTCTTC.